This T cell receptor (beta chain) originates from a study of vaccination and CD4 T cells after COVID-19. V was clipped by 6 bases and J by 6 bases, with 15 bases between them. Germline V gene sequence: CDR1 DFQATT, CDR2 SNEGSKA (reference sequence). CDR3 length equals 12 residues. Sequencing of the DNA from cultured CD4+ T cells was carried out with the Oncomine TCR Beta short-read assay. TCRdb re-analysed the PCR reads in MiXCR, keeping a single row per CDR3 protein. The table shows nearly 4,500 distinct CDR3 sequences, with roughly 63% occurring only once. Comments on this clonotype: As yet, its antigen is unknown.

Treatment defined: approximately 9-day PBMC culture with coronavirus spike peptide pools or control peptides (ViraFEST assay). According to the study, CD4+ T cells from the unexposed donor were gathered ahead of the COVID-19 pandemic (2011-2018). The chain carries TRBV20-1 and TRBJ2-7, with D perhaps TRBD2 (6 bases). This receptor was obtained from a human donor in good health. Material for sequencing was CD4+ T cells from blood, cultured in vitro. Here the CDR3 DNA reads TGCAGTGCCGCCTCCGGGGGAGGCGAGCAGTACTTC. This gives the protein CSAASGGGEQYF.